This T cell receptor beta chain was retrieved from a study of CD8+CD57+ T cells in acquired aplastic anemia. Overall study findings and caveats: Some 30 was the count of CD8+ CDR3 sequences that patients shared with controls. In CD8+ cells, Simpson's diversity showed no significant difference between patients and controls.

Flow cytometry had shown expanded CD8+CD57+ cells in the patients chosen for sequencing. Therapy had not been given to patients before blood sampling. The study profiled TCR beta VDJ and CDR3 using genomic DNA as template. MiXCR, run by TCRdb on the reads, gives a single entry per CDR3 protein. Altogether about half a million distinct CDR3 sequences are present, roughly 34% being singletons, with the ten largest covering 0.82%. Comments on this clonotype: The target antigen is unknown.

V shed 0 bases and J shed 0 bases, with 17 bases lying between them. CDR1 and CDR2 (germline): DFQATT, SNEGSKA (reference sequence). The CDR3 has 17 residues. The V gene is TRBV20-1, the J gene TRBJ1-1; a possible D gene is TRBD1 (5 bases). This clonotype originated in a human donor with aplastic anemia. The sequenced material came from sorted CD4+, CD8+, or CD8+CD57+ T cells (not recorded which) from PBMCs. CDR3 sequence: CSARDEGEARMNTEAFF. DNA for the CDR3: TGCAGTGCTAGAGACGAAGGGGAAGCACGAATGAACACTGAAGCTTTCTTT.